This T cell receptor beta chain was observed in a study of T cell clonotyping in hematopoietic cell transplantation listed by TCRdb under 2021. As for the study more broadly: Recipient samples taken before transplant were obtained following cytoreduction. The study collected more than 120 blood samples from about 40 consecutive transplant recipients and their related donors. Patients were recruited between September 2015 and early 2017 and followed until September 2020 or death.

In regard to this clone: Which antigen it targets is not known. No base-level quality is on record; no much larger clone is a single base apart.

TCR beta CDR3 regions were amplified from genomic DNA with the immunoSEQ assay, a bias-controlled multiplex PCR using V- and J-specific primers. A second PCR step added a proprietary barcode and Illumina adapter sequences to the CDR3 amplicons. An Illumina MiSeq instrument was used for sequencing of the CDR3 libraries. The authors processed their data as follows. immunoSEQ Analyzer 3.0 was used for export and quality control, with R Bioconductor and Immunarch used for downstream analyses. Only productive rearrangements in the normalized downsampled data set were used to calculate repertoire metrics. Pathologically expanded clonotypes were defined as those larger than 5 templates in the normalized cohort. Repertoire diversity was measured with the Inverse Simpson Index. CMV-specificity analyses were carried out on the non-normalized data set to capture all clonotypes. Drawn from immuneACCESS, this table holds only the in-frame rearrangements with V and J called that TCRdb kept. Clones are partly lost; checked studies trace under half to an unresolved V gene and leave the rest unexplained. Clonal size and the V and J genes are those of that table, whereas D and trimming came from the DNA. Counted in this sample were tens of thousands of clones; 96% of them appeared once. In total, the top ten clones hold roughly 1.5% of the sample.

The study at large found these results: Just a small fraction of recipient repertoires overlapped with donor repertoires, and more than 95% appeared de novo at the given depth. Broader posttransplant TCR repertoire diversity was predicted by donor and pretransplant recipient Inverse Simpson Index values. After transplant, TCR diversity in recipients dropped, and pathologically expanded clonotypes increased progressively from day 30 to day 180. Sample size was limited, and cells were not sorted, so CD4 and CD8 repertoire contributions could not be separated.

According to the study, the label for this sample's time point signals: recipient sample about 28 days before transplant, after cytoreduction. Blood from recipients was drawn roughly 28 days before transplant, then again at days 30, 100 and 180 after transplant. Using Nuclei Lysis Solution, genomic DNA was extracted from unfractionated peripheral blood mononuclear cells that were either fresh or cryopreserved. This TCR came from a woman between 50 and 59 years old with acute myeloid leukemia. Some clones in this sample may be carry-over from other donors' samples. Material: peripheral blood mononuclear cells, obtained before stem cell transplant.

The DNA sequence is given as TGTGCCAGCACTCCCGTGGGGAGGAACTATGGCTACACCTTC. Its translation is CASTPVGRNYGYTF. The chain employs TRBV6-5 and TRBJ1-2; confidence is insufficient to name the D gene. At the junction V is shortened by 7 bases and J by 2 bases, with 14 bases in between. The CDR3 holds 14 amino acids from the cysteine to the phenylalanine. Only the CDR3 portion is preserved as DNA: 42 bases, with reading frame beginning at the first base. CDR1 and CDR2 (MNHEY, SVGAGI) derive from the germline V gene.